A single sample gave rise to the 30 T cell receptor beta chains below, sequenced in a study of identifying expanded T cells in peripheral blood. Produced via immunoSEQ multiplex PCR; TCRdb's table is partial and in-frame only. The data show 75,000 to 95,000 clones, approximately 90% seen once. The sequenced material came from blood. The source of these receptors is a person between 18 and 70 years old in good health.

The chain carries TRBV11-2 and TRBJ1-2; TRBD1 might be the D (6 bases). Germline V CDR1 and CDR2: SGHAT, FQNNGV. V was cut by 5 bases and J by 5 bases, with 15 bases left in between. This CDR3 contains 14 residues. CDR3 in amino acids: CASSRDTLGYGYTF. The CDR3 DNA follows: TGTGCCAGCAGCCGGGACACCCTTGGGTATGGCTACACCTTC.

V gene TRBV29-1 combines with J gene TRBJ2-6, with TRBD2 matching 7 bases. This CDR3 has 14 amino acids. Germline lookup yields CDR1 SQVTM and CDR2 ANQGSEA. With 1 base clipped from V and 3 bases from J, the junction kept 0 bases outside the gene matches. CDR3 sequence reads: CSVEGGSGANVLTF. The CDR3 DNA is TGCAGCGTTGAAGGCGGGAGTGGGGCCAACGTCCTGACTTTC.

This rearrangement joins TRBV30 to TRBJ1-1; 10 bases match TRBD1. The germline CDR1 and CDR2 sequences are GTSNPN and SVGIG (reference sequence). The V and J ends lost 2 bases and 0 bases, in that order; junction bases with no gene match: 6. The CDR3 contains 16 residues. The CDR3 sequence is CAWSIRDRGMNTEAFF. The CDR3 nucleotides read TGTGCCTGGAGTATCCGGGACAGGGGAATGAACACTGAAGCTTTCTTT.

This chain joins TRBV19 and TRBJ1-5, with TRBD1 identical over 8 bases. Trimming cost V 8 bases and J 6 bases; bases outside gene matches: 6. The CDR3 totals 13 residues. CDR1 is LNHDA and CDR2 is SQIVND in the germline V gene (reference sequence). The CDR3 DNA is TGTGCCAGTGGAGGGACAGGTGGTCAGCCCCAGCATTTT. It codes for CASGGTGGQPQHF.

The chain employs TRBV4-1 and TRBJ1-5, with D possibly matching TRBD1 (6 bases). CDR3 length: 15 amino acids. Germline values: CDR1 MGHRA, CDR2 YSYEKL. Deletions cut 0 bases from V and 5 bases from J, with 11 bases between. CDR3 in DNA: TGCGCCAGCAGCCAAGAGGACAGAATATATCAGCCCCAGCATTTT. Amino acid sequence: CASSQEDRIYQPQHF.

The rearrangement links TRBV7-8 to TRBJ1-1; D is unresolved. CDR3 length: 16 amino acids. Germline V gene lookup returns CDR1 SGHVS and CDR2 FQNEAQ. The germline V and J ends were trimmed by 5 bases and 7 bases, with 23 bases remaining between them. CDR3 loop: CASSRSGSLSLYEAFF. DNA of the CDR3: TGTGCCAGCAGCCGATCCGGGAGCCTCTCCCTCTATGAAGCTTTCTTT.

The chain joins TRBV5-6 to TRBJ2-1; 7 nucleotides line up with TRBD1. Germline CDR1 reads SGHDT; CDR2 reads YYEEEE. The length of the CDR3 is 15 residues. V shed 5 bases and J 3 bases; nucleotides not matched to a gene: 8. CDR3 in DNA: TGTGCCAGCAGGCAACGGCAGGGGGTCTACAATGAGCAGTTCTTC. It encodes CASRQRQGVYNEQFF.

This clone was seen once. This chain connects TRBV6-1 to TRBJ1-4; TRBD1 might be the D (5 bases). Germline V CDR1 and CDR2: MNHNS, SASEGT. The CDR3 covers 13 residues. V shed 1 base and J shed 8 bases, with 8 bases lying between them. This CDR3 reads CASSEETEEKLFF. DNA for the CDR3: TGTGCCAGCAGTGAAGAGACAGAGGAAAAACTGTTTTTT.

The chain combines TRBV11-3 with TRBJ2-3; D perhaps matches TRBD1 (6 bases). Germline CDR1 reads SGHNT; CDR2 reads YENEEA. This CDR3 has 13 amino acids. V was trimmed by 4 bases and J by 6 bases, leaving 11 bases between them. The CDR3 DNA sequence: TGTGCCAGCAGCTCTACAGGGTTGGATACGCAGTATTTT. Translating gives CASSSTGLDTQYF.

The DNA for the CDR3 is TGCGCCAGCACCGGGGAGACTGAAGCTTTCTTT. Translated, it gives CASTGETEAFF. V is TRBV5-1 and J is TRBJ1-1; no clear D gene. Trimming removed 6 bases from V and 5 bases from J, with 8 bases in between. Germline loops: CDR1 SGHRS, CDR2 YFSETQ. This CDR3 comprises 11 residues.

The chain couples TRBV5-4 to TRBJ2-7; possible D gene TRBD1, 6 bases. The ends were cut back, 4 bases at V and 3 bases at J, with 14 bases in the middle. Germline CDR1 and CDR2: SGHNT and YYREEE (reference sequence). The length of the CDR3 is 14 residues. CDR3 residues: CASSQADSLYEQYF. Written as DNA, the CDR3 is TGTGCCAGCAGCCAAGCGGACAGCCTCTACGAGCAGTACTTC. Using reference TRBV5-4 and TRBJ2-7 for the parts outside the CDR3, the full variable domain is ETGVTQSPTHLIKTRGQQVTLRCSSQSGHNTVSWYQQALGQGPQFIFQYYREEENGRGNFPPRFSGLQFPNYSSELNVNALELDDSALYLCASSQADSLYEQYFGPGTRLTVT.

The chain uses TRBV6-1 and TRBJ2-7; 11 bases align to TRBD2. The CDR3 is 15 residues long. V trimming: 2 bases; J trimming: 9 bases; junction bases outside the gene matches: 9. Per the germline V gene, CDR1 is MNHNS and CDR2 is SASEGT. CDR3: CASSERGLAAVGQYF. DNA of the CDR3: TGTGCCAGCAGTGAAAGGGGACTAGCGGCCGTCGGGCAGTACTTC.

The rearrangement uses TRBV19 and TRBJ2-5, with D perhaps matching TRBD1 (6 bases). CDR1 is LNHDA, CDR2 SQIVND, per germline (reference sequence). This CDR3 has 14 residues. V lost 8 bases to trimming and J lost 5 bases, with 18 bases between them. CDR3 loop: CASSGTDRRETQYF. The CDR3 bases are TGTGCCAGTTCGGGCACGGACAGAAGGGAGACCCAGTACTTC.

The chain uses TRBV6-1 and TRBJ1-2; D is perhaps TRBD1 (6 bases). This CDR3 comprises 15 residues. Germline CDR1 MNHNS, CDR2 SASEGT. Trimming stripped 1 base from V and 5 bases from J, with 14 bases between. The CDR3 protein is CASSEGMDRKYGYTF. The CDR3, as DNA: TGTGCCAGCAGTGAAGGGATGGACAGAAAATATGGCTACACCTTC.

The chain combines TRBV5-6 with TRBJ1-1; a weak D match, TRBD1 (5 bases). Germline CDR1 SGHDT, CDR2 YYEEEE. V gave up 4 bases and J gave up 1 base, with 11 bases separating them. The CDR3 sequence is 14 residues long. The CDR3 region has the DNA TGTGCCAGCAGCCGACGCCAGGGGAACACTGAAGCTTTCTTT. Translating it yields CASSRRQGNTEAFF. Filled out from reference TRBV5-6 and TRBJ1-1, the complete variable domain reads DAGVTQSPTHLIKTRGQQVTLRCSPKSGHDTVSWYQQALGQGPQFIFQYYEEEERQRGNFPDRFSGHQFPNYSSELNVNALLLGDSALYLCASSRRQGNTEAFFGQGTRLTVV.

This chain links TRBV7-8 with TRBJ1-1; no clear D. Trimming cost V 6 bases and J 3 bases, with 11 bases left between them. Germline V gene sequence: CDR1 SGHVS, CDR2 FQNEAQ. The CDR3 extends over 13 amino acids. CDR3 region: CASRYGGDTEAFF. The CDR3 bases are TGTGCCAGCAGATACGGTGGGGACACTGAAGCTTTCTTT.

The rearrangement links TRBV7-2 to TRBJ2-2; maybe TRBD1 (5 bases). The CDR3 totals 15 residues. CDR1 SGHTA and CDR2 FQGNSA come from the germline V gene. Between the trimmed V and J ends, which lost 2 bases and 5 bases, there was a span of 12 bases. CDR3 in amino acids: CASSLRGILTGELFF. The CDR3 coding sequence is TGTGCCAGCAGCTTAAGGGGTATCTTGACCGGGGAGCTGTTTTTT.

This chain connects TRBV29-1 to TRBJ1-2; possible D gene TRBD1, 5 bases. The CDR3 totals 14 residues. Trimming took off 3 bases at V and 0 bases at J, with 11 bases between the two ends. Germline values: CDR1 SQVTM, CDR2 ANQGSEA. The CDR3 reads CSVEGVRTNYGYTF. The CDR3 DNA reads as TGCAGCGTTGAGGGGGTCAGGACTAACTATGGCTACACCTTC.

V usage is TRBV12-5 and J usage is TRBJ1-3; D is uncertain. The ends were cut back, 5 bases at V and 0 bases at J, with 17 bases in the middle. The CDR3 is 17 amino acids. Germline V gene data show CDR1 as LGHNT and CDR2 as FRNRAP. CDR3 nucleotides: TGTGCTAGTGGTCCTCGTCTGGAGATTCGCTCTGGAAACACCATATATTTT. The encoded protein is CASGPRLEIRSGNTIYF.

The CDR3 region is CAWSRSGVAFF. The CDR3, as DNA: TGTGCCTGGAGCCGCTCAGGGGTCGCTTTCTTT. The V and J genes are TRBV30 and TRBJ1-1; TRBD1 might be the D (6 bases). In germline, CDR1 is GTSNPN, CDR2 SVGIG (reference sequence). V was cut by 3 bases and J by 11 bases, with 13 bases left in between. This CDR3 comprises 11 residues.

This clone was observed once. The V and J genes are TRBV7-9 and TRBJ1-2, with unresolved D. V lost 1 base, J lost 10 bases, and 13 bases lay in between. From germline, CDR1 is SEHNR and CDR2 FQNEAQ (reference sequence). The CDR3 consists of 13 residues. This chain's CDR3 is CASSLGHPADYTF. In nucleotides, the CDR3 is TGTGCCAGCAGCTTAGGGCACCCGGCGGACTACACCTTC.

The genes are TRBV11-3 and TRBJ1-6; TRBD1 is a possible D gene (5 bases). Trimming left V 4 bases short and J 11 bases short, with 15 bases between. Per germline, CDR1 SGHNT and CDR2 YENEEA. This CDR3 comprises 14 residues. The CDR3 region is CASSSGTPGAPLHF. The DNA for the CDR3 is TGTGCCAGCAGCTCCGGGACGCCGGGCGCACCCCTCCACTTT.

V is TRBV7-2 and J is TRBJ1-3, with a possible D match to TRBD1 (6 bases). V was trimmed by 6 bases and J by 3 bases, leaving 15 bases between them. Germline CDR1 and CDR2: SGHTA and FQGNSA. The CDR3 runs 15 residues. As DNA, the CDR3 is TGTGCCAGCAGATTGGGGGGGGCGAGTGGAAACACCATATATTTT. Translating gives CASRLGGASGNTIYF.

The chain couples TRBV5-1 to TRBJ2-7; D might be TRBD1 or TRBD2, each matching 5 bases. The CDR3 has 13 residues. CDR1 is SGHRS and CDR2 is YFSETQ in the germline V gene. V lost 4 bases and J lost 3, with 11 bases in between. The CDR3 is CASSTSRGYEQYF. DNA of the CDR3: TGCGCCAGCAGCACCTCGAGGGGCTACGAGCAGTACTTC.

This sequence joins TRBV9 and TRBJ2-7; 8 nucleotides match TRBD1. The CDR3 contains 16 residues. In germline, CDR1 is SGDLS, CDR2 YYNGEE. V dropped 0 bases and J dropped 4; count of bases not matched to a gene: 9. The CDR3, as DNA: TGTGCCAGCAGCGTAGCCGGGACAGGCCCTCCTTACGAGCAGTACTTC. Encoded protein: CASSVAGTGPPYEQYF.

The sample holds one count of this clone. The V call is TRBV19, the J call TRBJ1-2, with 7 bases identical to TRBD1. The CDR3 contains 15 residues. V gave up 5 bases and J gave up 6 bases; unmatched junction bases: 12. The germline gives CDR1 LNHDA, CDR2 SQIVND (reference sequence). The DNA for the CDR3 is TGTGCCAGTAGTGCGGTGTACCGGGACAGCGATGGCTACACCTTC. Protein sequence: CASSAVYRDSDGYTF.

This clone has just one count. This chain joins TRBV5-1 and TRBJ1-1; perhaps TRBD1 as D (5 bases). V was cut by 3 bases and J by 0 bases, with 15 bases left in between. CDR1 is SGHRS and CDR2 is YFSETQ in the germline V gene. This CDR3 contains 16 residues. CDR3 bases: TGCGCCAGCAGCTCTCAGGGTGGCGGGTTGAACACTGAAGCTTTCTTT. This codes for CASSSQGGGLNTEAFF.

In its sample, this clone was seen a few times. The chain links TRBV6-5 to TRBJ2-2, with D perhaps matching TRBD1 or TRBD2 (5 bases each). Germline CDR1 is MNHEY and CDR2 is SVGAGI. V dropped 0 bases and J dropped 7 bases, with 12 bases sitting between them. This CDR3 comprises 15 residues. CDR3 loop: CASSYSRGGYGELFF. For the CDR3, the DNA is TGTGCCAGCAGTTACTCGAGGGGTGGTTACGGGGAGCTGTTTTTT.

The V call is TRBV5-4, the J call TRBJ2-7; no clear D. The CDR3 spans 16 residues. Germline-derived CDR1 and CDR2 are SGHNT and YYREEE (reference sequence). V lost 4 bases, J lost 1 base, and 18 bases lay in between. In DNA form, the CDR3 reads TGTGCCAGCAGCCAACGAGGCGGCCATGGATCCTACGAGCAGTACTTC. Amino acid sequence: CASSQRGGHGSYEQYF.

J is TRBJ1-2 and V is TRBV4-1; D may be TRBD1 (5 bases). Trimming removed 1 base from V and 1 base from J, with 10 bases in between. This CDR3 spans 15 amino acids. Germline V gives CDR1 MGHRA, CDR2 YSYEKL. In nucleotides, the CDR3 is TGCGCCAGCAGCCAAGGACTGACAGATAACTATGGCTACACCTTC. Translated: CASSQGLTDNYGYTF.